The clone carrying this T cell receptor beta chain was observed a few times. The data are from a study of sequential checkpoint blockade in melanoma. Study-level background: Arm A got nivolumab then ipilimumab; arm B the reverse, 1:1.

Treatment denoted: randomized to nivolumab then ipilimumab (arm A) or the reverse (arm B). Sorted cells were live CD3+CD8+, lacking CD19 and CD56, from PBMCs. Repertoires were generated with immunoSEQ multiplex PCR, while TCRdb's copy carries only in-frame clones and drops some. The sample includes around 40,000 clones, more than 80% seen only once; the top ten take 9% to 15%. The V gene's germline CDR1 is SGHDT and CDR2 YYEEEE. The junction had 5 bases not matched to a gene; V was cut back by 4 bases and J by 5 bases. The CDR3 runs 13 residues. V gene TRBV5-6 combines with J gene TRBJ2-7; TRBD1 matches at 8 bases. The clonotype originates from a human donor with melanoma. The sequencing here drew on CD8+ T cells sorted from blood (inferred from file names), taken from a patient given nivolumab and ipilimumab in sequence. In DNA, the CDR3 is TGTGCCAGCAGCGACGACAGGGGACACGAGCAGTACGTC. This gives the protein CASSDDRGHEQYV.